The entry below describes one TCR beta chain. Its antigen remains unknown. Germline V gene sequence: CDR1 SGHTA, CDR2 FQGNSA. Between the trimmed V and J ends, which lost 2 bases and 0 bases, there was a span of 19 bases. The length of the CDR3 is 18 residues. Data came from immunoSEQ multiplex PCR; TCRdb stores just in-frame clones and leaves some out. Of 90,000 to 120,000 clones detected, approximately 90% appear once; the ten largest clones hold approximately 8.9%. This sample was taken from a study of T cell responses to AZD1222 COVID-19 vaccine. General study points: Receipt of two AZD1222 doses was followed by a rise in Spike-specific TCR breadth and depth. Sampled repertoires all dated from after the peak T cell response.

The sequencing used peripheral blood, collected 28 days after the second AZD1222 dose. This sequence originates from an adult who received the AZD1222 COVID-19 vaccine. The chain carries TRBV7-2 and TRBJ1-2, with TRBD1 as a possible D gene (5 bases). CDR3 bases: TGTGCCAGCAGCTTAAGACTTGGGACTGCGACCGCTAACTATGGCTACACCTTC. Its protein is CASSLRLGTATANYGYTF.